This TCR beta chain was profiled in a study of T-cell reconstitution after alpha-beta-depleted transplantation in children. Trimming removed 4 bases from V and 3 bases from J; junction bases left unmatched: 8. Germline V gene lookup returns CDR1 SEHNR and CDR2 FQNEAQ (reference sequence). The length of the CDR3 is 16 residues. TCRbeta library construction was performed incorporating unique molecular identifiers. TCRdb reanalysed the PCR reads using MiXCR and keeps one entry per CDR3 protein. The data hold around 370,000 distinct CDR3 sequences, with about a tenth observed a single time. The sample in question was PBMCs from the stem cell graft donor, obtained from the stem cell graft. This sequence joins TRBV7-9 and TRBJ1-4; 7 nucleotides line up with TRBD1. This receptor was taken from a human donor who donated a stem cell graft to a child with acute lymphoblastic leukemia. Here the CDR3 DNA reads TGTGCCAGCAGCTCAACCGACAGGGACCCTAATGAAAAACTGTTTTTT. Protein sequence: CASSSTDRDPNEKLFF.